This TCR beta chain was identified in a study of blood T cell repertoires in COVID-19. Study-wide background: Samples taken during acute and convalescent COVID-19 were collected in the United States, Italy and Spain. PBMCs, B-cell-depleted T cells, or T cells were the source of the cDNA or gDNA that made up the material.

The CDR3 loop spans 16 amino acids. The germline gives CDR1 SGHTA, CDR2 FQGNSA. V was shortened by 4 bases and J by 0 bases, with 13 bases between the two germline ends. In the authors' methods: How many nucleated cells were present was estimated from reference gene primer amplification. The protocol was immunoSEQ multiplex PCR, while the TCRdb copy is restricted to in-frame clones and leaves out a portion. V and J calls plus clone size are reproduced from that table; the DNA served to infer D and trimming. The repertoire holds 190,000 or so clones, with 83% as singletons. The sequencing input was peripheral blood. V is TRBV7-2 and J is TRBJ1-3, with no clear D. The sequence was collected from a man aged 45-65 years with active or convalescent COVID-19. The CDR3 nucleotides are TGTGCCAGCAGCTCTGGAGGGAGTAGCTCTGGAAACACCATATATTTT. Encoded protein: CASSSGGSSSGNTIYF.